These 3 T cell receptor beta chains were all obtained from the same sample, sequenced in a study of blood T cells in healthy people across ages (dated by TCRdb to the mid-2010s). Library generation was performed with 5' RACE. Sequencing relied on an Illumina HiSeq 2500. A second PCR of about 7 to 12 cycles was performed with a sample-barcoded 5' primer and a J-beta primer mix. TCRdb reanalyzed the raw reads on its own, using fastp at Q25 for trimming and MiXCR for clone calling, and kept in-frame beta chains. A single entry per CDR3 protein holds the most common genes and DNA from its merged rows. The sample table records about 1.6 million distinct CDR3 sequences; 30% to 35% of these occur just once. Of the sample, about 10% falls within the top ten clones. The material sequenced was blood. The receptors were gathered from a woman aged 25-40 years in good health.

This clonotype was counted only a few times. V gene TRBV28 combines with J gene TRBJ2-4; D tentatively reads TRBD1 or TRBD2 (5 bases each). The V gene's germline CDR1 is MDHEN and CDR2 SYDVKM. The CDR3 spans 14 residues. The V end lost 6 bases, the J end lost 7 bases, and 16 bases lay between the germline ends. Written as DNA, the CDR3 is TGTGCCAGCAGGCCACAGGATGGACTGAACATTCAGTACTTC. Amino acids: CASRPQDGLNIQYF.

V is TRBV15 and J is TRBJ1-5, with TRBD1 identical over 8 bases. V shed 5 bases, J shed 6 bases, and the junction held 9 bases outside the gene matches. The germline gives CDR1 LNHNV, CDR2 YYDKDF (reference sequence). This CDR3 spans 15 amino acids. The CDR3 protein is CATSGQGAGGQPQHF. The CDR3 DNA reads TGTGCCACCAGCGGGCAGGGGGCCGGGGGTCAGCCCCAGCATTTT.

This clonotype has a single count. CDR3 nucleotides: TGCAGTGGGCGGGGACTAGGAGCAGATACGCAGTATTTT. This encodes CSGRGLGADTQYF. The chain employs TRBV20-1 and TRBJ2-3; TRBD2 aligns across 8 bases. Germline V gives CDR1 DFQATT, CDR2 SNEGSKA (reference sequence). V lost 7 bases and J lost 4; bases outside the gene matches: 7. The CDR3 has 13 residues.